Shown below are 26 T cell receptor beta chains from a single sample sequenced in a study of T cell clones after liver transplantation. Produced via immunoSEQ multiplex PCR; TCRdb's table is partial and in-frame only. The table records 50,000 to 60,000 clones, roughly 71% of them present only once. The sample consisted of CD4+ T cells from blood, taken at the 22-month timepoint. The source of these receptors is a human patient who received a liver transplant. Some of the T cells might come from the graft donor.

The chain combines TRBV20-1 with TRBJ1-1; D ambiguous. Germline lookup yields CDR1 DFQATT and CDR2 SNEGSKA (reference sequence). V was trimmed by 4 bases and J by 5 bases, leaving 8 bases between them. The CDR3 length is 11 residues. CDR3 amino acids: CSAILSTEAFF. The CDR3 DNA reads as TGCAGTGCTATTTTGTCGACTGAAGCTTTCTTT.

The chain carries TRBV27 and TRBJ1-1; TRBD1 is a possible D gene (5 bases). CDR1 and CDR2 (germline): MNHEY, SMNVEV (reference sequence). With 8 bases removed from V and 1 base from J, the gap between germline ends came to 14 bases. The CDR3 has 14 residues. The CDR3 spells CASRRDGPNTEAFF. The CDR3 DNA sequence: TGTGCCAGCCGGCGGGACGGACCGAACACTGAAGCTTTCTTT.

The chain is built from TRBV19 and TRBJ1-2, with D unresolved. With 3 bases removed from V and 2 bases from J, the gap between germline ends came to 7 bases. Germline CDR1 is LNHDA and CDR2 is SQIVND (reference sequence). This CDR3 is built from 13 residues. CDR3: CASSIPGNYGYTF. CDR3 DNA sequence: TGTGCCAGTAGTATCCCAGGCAACTATGGCTACACCTTC.

The gene calls are TRBV5-5 and TRBJ1-2; 7 bases match TRBD1. V dropped 3 bases and J dropped 8; count of bases not matched to a gene: 13. This CDR3 region has 15 residues. Per the germline V gene, CDR1 is SGHKS and CDR2 is YYEKEE (reference sequence). The CDR3 bases are TGTGCCAGCAGCTGGAGGGGGCAGGCTCGAGGAGGCTACACCTTC. Translation gives CASSWRGQARGGYTF.

This chain joins TRBV4-2 and TRBJ1-5; no firm D call. In germline, CDR1 is LGHNA, CDR2 YNFKEQ. The CDR3 loop spans 14 amino acids. The V and J ends lost 4 bases and 3 bases respectively, with 10 bases between them. This CDR3 reads CASSPGLLNQPQHF. DNA of the CDR3: TGTGCCAGCAGCCCCGGACTCCTCAATCAGCCCCAGCATTTT.

V and J are TRBV28 and TRBJ2-6; tentatively, D is TRBD1 (5 bases). The CDR3 is 15 amino acids. Germline lookup yields CDR1 MDHEN and CDR2 SYDVKM. Trimming took 2 bases from V and 0 from J, leaving 5 bases between them. CDR3 residues: CASSLQGSGANVLTF. The CDR3 DNA follows: TGTGCCAGCAGTTTACAGGGCTCTGGGGCCAACGTCCTGACTTTC. The variable domain in full, completed from reference TRBV28 and TRBJ2-6, reads DVKVTQSSRYLVKRTGEKVFLECVQDMDHENMFWYRQDPGLGLRLIYFSYDVKMKEKGDIPEGYSVSREKKERFSLILESASTNQTSMYLCASSLQGSGANVLTFGAGSRLTVL.

The chain joins TRBV6-5 to TRBJ2-3; 14 bases align to TRBD2. The V segment lost 2 bases and the J segment 6 bases; nucleotides outside the gene matches: 1. CDR3 length: 15 residues. Germline CDR1 reads MNHEY; CDR2 reads SVGAGI. The CDR3 sequence: CASSYGLAGGDTQYF. As DNA, the CDR3 is TGTGCCAGCAGTTACGGACTAGCGGGGGGCGATACGCAGTATTTT.

The sample holds one count of this clone. The chain couples TRBV11-3 to TRBJ2-1; TRBD2 aligns across 8 bases. The CDR3 has 16 residues. Per germline, CDR1 SGHNT and CDR2 YENEEA. Trimming cost V 1 base and J 2 bases; bases outside gene matches: 4. This chain's CDR3 is CASSLGPGGPYNEQFF. The DNA of the CDR3 is TGTGCCAGCAGCTTAGGCCCGGGGGGGCCCTACAATGAGCAGTTCTTC.

This clone was detected only a few times. The CDR3: CSAVRLGGDTQYF. The CDR3 bases are TGCAGCGCCGTAAGGCTAGGGGGGGATACGCAGTATTTT. This chain links TRBV29-1 with TRBJ2-3; tentatively, D is TRBD1 or TRBD2 (6 bases each). The CDR3 covers 13 residues. CDR1 SQVTM and CDR2 ANQGSEA come from the germline V gene. The germline V and J ends were trimmed by 7 bases and 6 bases, with 17 bases remaining between them.

The count of this clone is one. The genes are TRBV2 and TRBJ2-3; TRBD1 aligns across 10 bases. Germline lookup yields CDR1 SNHLY and CDR2 FYNNEI. The CDR3 runs to 14 residues. Losses at the gene ends were 4 bases for V and 3 bases for J; bases not matched to a gene: 1. CDR3 DNA sequence: TGTGCCAGCAGTGTGGACAGGGGGACAGATACGCAGTATTTT. Translating it yields CASSVDRGTDTQYF.

This clone was seen more than once but under ten times. V usage is TRBV7-2 and J usage is TRBJ1-5; D may be TRBD1 (6 bases). The germline V gene encodes CDR1 SGHTA and CDR2 FQGNSA. The CDR3 contains 13 residues. V lost 2 bases to trimming and J lost 7 bases, with 9 bases between them. In nucleotides, the CDR3 is TGTGCCAGCAGCTTAATAGGGGGGCAGCCCCAGCATTTT. Protein product: CASSLIGGQPQHF.

The chain is built from TRBV9 and TRBJ1-4, with 7 bases identical to TRBD1. The V segment lost 1 base and the J segment 8 bases; nucleotides outside the gene matches: 5. The CDR3 runs to 14 residues. Germline CDR1 and CDR2: SGDLS and YYNGEE. The CDR3 loop is CASSVTGVGEKLFF. CDR3 in DNA: TGTGCCAGCAGCGTAACAGGGGTAGGGGAAAAACTGTTTTTT.

This clone was recorded many times. CDR3 residues: CASRPSPGQELSGNTIYF. The CDR3 DNA follows: TGCGCCAGCAGGCCCTCGCCGGGACAGGAGCTCTCTGGAAACACCATATATTTT. V gene TRBV5-1 combines with J gene TRBJ1-3; 8 bases map to TRBD1. The V segment lost 5 bases and the J segment 0 bases; nucleotides outside the gene matches: 13. Germline values: CDR1 SGHRS, CDR2 YFSETQ. This CDR3 comprises 18 residues.

This rearrangement joins TRBV4-2 to TRBJ2-3; 12 bases agree with TRBD2. V was clipped by 4 bases and J by 3 bases; unmatched bases: 5. Germline V gives CDR1 LGHNA, CDR2 YNFKEQ. The CDR3 consists of 16 residues. CDR3 residues: CASSRPSGGVTDTQYF. DNA for the CDR3: TGTGCCAGCAGCCGACCTAGCGGGGGGGTGACAGATACGCAGTATTTT.

DNA for the CDR3: TGTGCCAGCAGTCCACAGGAAGGGGCCTCCTACGAGCAGTACTTC. Protein product: CASSPQEGASYEQYF. The rearrangement links TRBV6-5 to TRBJ2-7; D might be TRBD1 (5 bases). The V and J ends lost 5 bases and 0 bases respectively, with 14 bases between them. There are 15 residues in the CDR3. CDR1 is MNHEY, CDR2 SVGAGI, per germline.

The chain joins TRBV5-4 to TRBJ1-2; 7 bases are shared with TRBD1. This CDR3 has 15 residues. The trim removed 4 bases at V and 4 bases at J, leaving 10 bases unmatched. Germline V lookup: CDR1 SGHNT, CDR2 YYREEE (reference sequence). The CDR3 here is CASSPQGVLTYGYTF. The CDR3 coding sequence is TGTGCCAGCAGCCCTCAGGGGGTATTGACCTATGGCTACACCTTC.

The chain links TRBV7-2 to TRBJ2-7; the D call may be TRBD1 or TRBD2 (7 bases each). V was trimmed by 7 bases and J by 6 bases, leaving 13 bases between them. This CDR3 is built from 12 residues. CDR1 and CDR2 (germline): SGHTA, FQGNSA. This CDR3 reads CASKGAGAEQYF. CDR3 DNA: TGTGCCAGCAAGGGGGCGGGGGCCGAGCAGTACTTC.

The chain employs TRBV5-1 and TRBJ2-2; 10 bases fit TRBD1. The V gene's germline CDR1 is SGHRS and CDR2 YFSETQ. There are 15 residues in the CDR3. V shed 5 bases and J 7 bases; nucleotides not matched to a gene: 8. The CDR3 protein is CASREQTGGLGELFF. The DNA for the CDR3 is TGCGCCAGCAGGGAACAGACAGGGGGCCTCGGGGAGCTGTTTTTT.

V gene TRBV4-2 combines with J gene TRBJ2-6, with D perhaps TRBD1 (7 bases). Per germline, CDR1 LGHNA and CDR2 YNFKEQ. V dropped 5 bases and J dropped 1 base, with 18 bases sitting between them. This CDR3 has 18 amino acids. As DNA, the CDR3 is TGTGCCAGCAGCTCCCTCGGAGGGGGCGCTTCTGGGGCCAACGTCCTGACTTTC. The encoded protein is CASSSLGGGASGANVLTF.

This clone was observed at least ten times. This chain uses TRBV9 with TRBJ1-6; D is unclear. From germline, CDR1 is SGDLS and CDR2 YYNGEE. The CDR3 is 14 residues long. Trimming removed 3 bases from V and 6 bases from J, with 10 bases in between. CDR3 sequence reads: CASSEELSNSPLHF. The DNA for the CDR3 is TGTGCCAGCAGCGAGGAACTATCTAATTCACCCCTCCACTTT.

This clone turned up a few times. J is TRBJ2-6 and V is TRBV7-2, with D unclear. With 1 base removed from V and 1 base from J, the gap between germline ends came to 2 bases. The CDR3 extends over 14 amino acids. Germline CDR1 and CDR2: SGHTA and FQGNSA. CDR3 sequence reads: CASSLGSGANVLTF. CDR3 sequence (DNA): TGTGCCAGCAGCTTAGGGTCTGGGGCCAACGTCCTGACTTTC.

The chain joins TRBV28 to TRBJ1-2, with 7 bases identical to TRBD1. CDR1 is MDHEN and CDR2 is SYDVKM in the germline V gene. The ends lost 8 bases at V and 5 bases at J; junction bases unmatched: 14. CDR3 length equals 15 residues. CDR3 region: CASRYGQGVEYGYTF. CDR3 in DNA: TGTGCCAGCCGTTATGGGCAGGGGGTGGAGTATGGCTACACCTTC.

The rearrangement links TRBV18 to TRBJ1-3; D is perhaps TRBD1 (6 bases). Deletions cut 0 bases from V and 0 bases from J, with 15 bases between. This CDR3 spans 18 amino acids. CDR1 is KGHSH and CDR2 is LQKENI in the germline V gene. CDR3 sequence: CASSPPSRQASSGNTIYF. The CDR3 DNA reads as TGTGCCAGCTCACCACCGTCTAGACAGGCGTCCTCTGGAAACACCATATATTTT.

This chain uses TRBV9 with TRBJ2-2; TRBD1 matches at 7 bases. The CDR3 spans 17 residues. Germline CDR1 reads SGDLS; CDR2 reads YYNGEE. V dropped 1 base and J dropped 3; count of bases not matched to a gene: 9. CDR3 amino acids: CASSVQGVNRDTGELFF. DNA of the CDR3: TGTGCCAGCAGCGTACAGGGGGTTAATAGGGACACCGGGGAGCTGTTTTTT.

The V and J genes are TRBV10-3 and TRBJ2-3; D not certain. From germline, CDR1 is ENHRY and CDR2 SYGVKD. V gave up 4 bases and J gave up 8 bases, with 7 bases separating them. This CDR3 contains 11 residues. CDR3 sequence: CAISGQSTQYF. DNA for the CDR3: TGTGCCATCAGTGGGCAGAGTACGCAGTATTTT.

The chain employs TRBV30 and TRBJ1-6; 7 positions match TRBD1. Germline V gene data show CDR1 as GTSNPN and CDR2 as SVGIG (reference sequence). The length of the CDR3 is 14 residues. V dropped 3 bases and J dropped 5; count of bases not matched to a gene: 4. In DNA form, the CDR3 reads TGTGCCTGGAGGGGGGACAGAAATAATTCACCCCTCCACTTT. This codes for CAWRGDRNNSPLHF.